The present entry profiles one T cell receptor (beta chain) with its context. The antigen is unknown. These data originate in a study of T cell responses to AZD1222 COVID-19 vaccine. Study outcomes and limitations: Mostly white British, mostly female donors; authors suggested clonal diversity may be underestimated.

The CDR3 covers 14 residues. Trimming stripped 2 bases from V and 2 bases from J, with 8 bases between. Germline V gives CDR1 MNHEY, CDR2 SMNVEV (reference sequence). Libraries were prepared by immunoSEQ multiplex PCR; TCRdb keeps only in-frame clonotypes and omits some of them. The table shows just under 35,000 clones, with approximately 86% occurring only once. This chain uses TRBV27 with TRBJ2-3; TRBD1 might be the D (6 bases). Material: peripheral blood, obtained on day 0 of AZD1222 vaccination. This receptor was identified in an adult in good health. The CDR3 DNA reads TGTGCCAGCAGTTTACGGGACAACACAGATACGCAGTATTTT. This gives the protein CASSLRDNTDTQYF.